The 24 T cell receptor beta chains listed next were all sequenced from one sample in a study of blood T cells in healthy people across ages. Together with a sample-barcoded 5' primer, a J-beta primer mix was included in a second PCR lasting about 7 to 12 cycles. TCRdb itself ran the 5' RACE reads through MiXCR, one entry per CDR3 protein. The data show around 2 million distinct CDR3 sequences, with about 39% seen just once and roughly 23% held by the top ten. Sequences were obtained from blood. Every receptor here comes from a human donor in good health.

The J gene is TRBJ1-4, the V gene TRBV6-1; D gene ambiguous. Germline CDR1 is MNHNS and CDR2 is SASEGT. Trimming removed 2 bases from V and 6 bases from J, with 13 bases in between. CDR3 size: 15 residues. CDR3 bases: TGTGCCAGCAGTGAATCCCCTAGTGGCTATGAAAAACTGTTTTTT. This codes for CASSESPSGYEKLFF.

This clonotype was observed once. The chain links TRBV28 to TRBJ1-1; 9 nucleotides agree with TRBD1. CDR3 length equals 16 residues. Trimming cost V 6 bases and J 4 bases; bases outside gene matches: 12. The germline V gene has CDR1 MDHEN and CDR2 SYDVKM. CDR3 bases: TGTGCCAGCAGCCCTGTCGATACAGGGGGCATCACTGAAGCTTTCTTT. It is translated as CASSPVDTGGITEAFF.

The rearrangement joins TRBV2 to TRBJ2-7; no clear D. V was cut by 1 base and J by 3 bases, with 7 bases left in between. This CDR3 has 13 amino acids. Germline CDR1 and CDR2: SNHLY and FYNNEI. The CDR3 sequence is CASSEEADYEQYF. CDR3 nucleotide sequence: TGTGCCAGCAGTGAAGAGGCAGACTACGAGCAGTACTTC.

This clonotype appeared once. Germline and junction disagree at one end, which may indicate a read error. Here the CDR3 reads CSARTLGYDAGHPF. CDR3 in DNA: TGCAGTGCTCGGACGCTTGGGTACGACGCAGGGCACCCTTTT. This sequence joins TRBV20-1 and TRBJ2-3, with D possibly TRBD1 on 5 matching bases. CDR1 is DFQATT, CDR2 SNEGSKA, per germline (reference sequence). The length of the CDR3 is 14 residues.

V and J are TRBV5-1 and TRBJ1-1; no clear D gene. Per the germline V gene, CDR1 is SGHRS and CDR2 is YFSETQ. Between the trimmed V and J ends, which lost 4 bases and 11 bases, there was a span of 21 bases. CDR3 size: 14 residues. The CDR3, as DNA: TGCGCCAGCAGCGCCACGACGGATGGCCCGTACGCTTTCTTT. Its protein is CASSATTDGPYAFF.

This clonotype was detected only a few times. The gene calls are TRBV11-1 and TRBJ2-5; TRBD1 aligns across 8 bases. CDR3 length: 15 amino acids. Germline CDR1 is SGHAT and CDR2 is FQDESV (reference sequence). Germline trimming cut 3 bases from V and 5 bases from J; bases unmatched to any gene: 8. The CDR3 reads CASSFRPDREETQYF. CDR3 coding DNA: TGTGCCAGCAGCTTTCGACCGGACAGGGAGGAGACCCAGTACTTC.

The chain has TRBV18 and TRBJ1-6; D ambiguous. CDR1 is KGHSH, CDR2 LQKENI, per germline. This CDR3 spans 17 amino acids. The V and J ends lost 6 bases and 6 bases respectively, with 21 bases between them. CDR3 sequence (DNA): TGTGCCAGCTCGCCTAGTCCATTGCGTCTGTTTAATTCACCCCTCCACTTT. Its translation: CASSPSPLRLFNSPLHF.

The V and J genes are TRBV7-2 and TRBJ2-7; D unresolved. The tail of the sequence fits TRBJ2-5 better, so the J call may be wrong. CDR1 and CDR2 from the germline V gene are SGHTA and FQGNSA. The CDR3 sequence is 15 residues long. The CDR3 nucleotides are TGTGCCAGCAGCTTAGTTGCACGGCGAGAAGAGACCCAGTACTTC. As protein: CASSLVARREETQYF.

The rearrangement uses TRBV7-2 and TRBJ1-3; D is unclear. The germline gives CDR1 SGHTA, CDR2 FQGNSA. V lost 5 bases and J 0 bases, leaving 14 bases between the germline ends. The CDR3 covers 16 residues. CDR3 DNA sequence: TGTGCCAGCAGCCCCCTTCCCCCCGGCTCTGGAAACACCATATATTTT. Residues: CASSPLPPGSGNTIYF.

This chain uses TRBV27 with TRBJ1-2; TRBD1 agrees at 9 bases. The ends lost 5 bases at V and 5 bases at J; junction bases unmatched: 12. CDR3 length: 16 amino acids. Germline CDR1 reads MNHEY; CDR2 reads SMNVEV (reference sequence). DNA of the CDR3: TGTGCCAGCAGTGCCGATCCGGGACAGGGATTTTATGGCTACACCTTC. It translates to CASSADPGQGFYGYTF.

This clonotype was detected a few times. The rearrangement uses TRBV6-1 and TRBJ1-2, with D possibly TRBD1 on 5 matching bases. The CDR3 is 19 residues long. Germline V gene lookup returns CDR1 MNHNS and CDR2 SASEGT. V lost 6 bases, J lost 0 bases, and 26 bases lay in between. The CDR3, as DNA: TGTGCCAGCAGGGGAACAGGTTTGGCGAAGGACTGGACTAACTATGGCTACACCTTC. Translation gives CASRGTGLAKDWTNYGYTF.

The chain employs TRBV12-3 or TRBV12-4 and TRBJ1-5; weak D call: TRBD1 (5 bases). The V and J ends lost 5 bases and 4 bases respectively, with 9 bases between them. There are 13 residues in the CDR3. The DNA for the CDR3 is TGTGCCAGCAGTCGCTGGGGGAATCAGCCCCAGCATTTT. Translated, it gives CASSRWGNQPQHF.

The V gene is TRBV12-3 or TRBV12-4, the J gene TRBJ2-3; D is perhaps TRBD1 or TRBD2 (5 bases each). V was shortened by 8 bases and J by 4 bases, with 13 bases between the two germline ends. The CDR3 contains 13 residues. The CDR3 region has the DNA TGTGCCAGCCTAGCAAGGGGAGCAGATACGCAGTATTTT. Amino acid sequence: CASLARGADTQYF.

The V call is TRBV21-1, the J call TRBJ1-1; the table's D gene call, TRBD1, was not cross checked with the DNA. TRBV21-1 is marked as a pseudogene. The CDR3 is made up of 14 amino acids. As DNA, the CDR3 is TGTGCCAGCAGCAGAAGAAGGCACCCGGGCAAAGCTTTCTTT. Its protein is CASSRRRHPGKAFF.

V gene TRBV7-2 combines with J gene TRBJ1-3; unclear D gene. The CDR3 extends over 16 amino acids. V was cut by 3 bases and J by 0 bases, with 12 bases left in between. The germline gives CDR1 SGHTA, CDR2 FQGNSA. The CDR3 protein is CASSLVGTYSGNTIYF. As DNA, the CDR3 is TGTGCCAGCAGCTTGGTTGGCACCTACTCTGGAAACACCATATATTTT.

This chain links TRBV19 with TRBJ2-7; TRBD2 agrees at 8 bases. Germline V gene lookup returns CDR1 LNHDA and CDR2 SQIVND (reference sequence). CDR3 size: 15 residues. Losses at the gene ends were 1 base for V and 2 bases for J; bases not matched to a gene: 4. The CDR3 region is CASSIVAGRTYEQYF. The CDR3 coding sequence is TGTGCCAGTAGTATAGTAGCGGGGCGCACCTACGAGCAGTACTTC.

Only a few counts were recorded for this clonotype. V usage is TRBV20-1 and J usage is TRBJ1-1, with D possibly matching TRBD1 (6 bases). Per germline, CDR1 DFQATT and CDR2 SNEGSKA (reference sequence). This CDR3 comprises 15 residues. V lost 1 base and J 0 bases, leaving 12 bases between the germline ends. The CDR3 sequence is CSARVLDRLNTEAFF. The DNA of the CDR3 is TGCAGTGCTAGAGTGTTGGACAGATTGAACACTGAAGCTTTCTTT.

The rearrangement uses TRBV11-2 and TRBJ1-1; D might be TRBD1 (6 bases). This CDR3 has 13 amino acids. Per the germline V gene, CDR1 is SGHAT and CDR2 is FQNNGV. V was pared by 1 base and J by 6 bases, with 9 bases between. The CDR3 here is CASSLAGAPEAFF. In DNA, the CDR3 is TGTGCCAGCAGCTTAGCGGGGGCACCTGAAGCTTTCTTT.

This chain connects TRBV5-1 to TRBJ1-1, with TRBD1 matching over 8 bases. Germline lookup yields CDR1 SGHRS and CDR2 YFSETQ. This CDR3 comprises 14 residues. J gave up 4 bases and V 4 bases, and 6 bases lay outside the gene matches. In DNA, the CDR3 is TGCGCCAGCAGCACTAGACAGGGGACCACTGAAGCTTTCTTT. This encodes CASSTRQGTTEAFF.

Written as DNA, the CDR3 is TGTGCCAGCAGCCAAGGTCAGGTTTCGCTAGCGGGCACCACAGATACGCAGTATTTT. Its translation is CASSQGQVSLAGTTDTQYF. The chain couples TRBV3-1 to TRBJ2-3, with 8 positions matching TRBD2. The CDR3 sequence is 19 residues long. With 1 base clipped from V and 2 bases from J, the junction kept 14 bases outside the gene matches. CDR1 is LGHDT and CDR2 is YNNKEL in the germline V gene (reference sequence).

In this sample, this clonotype turned up a few times. The rearrangement uses TRBV7-2 and TRBJ2-5, with D maybe TRBD2 (5 bases). Trimming took 7 bases from V and 4 from J, leaving 19 bases between them. Germline CDR1 reads SGHTA; CDR2 reads FQGNSA. The CDR3 runs to 15 residues. In DNA, the CDR3 is TGTGCCAGCAACAACCCCGGTAGAGGGCGAGAGACCCAGTACTTC. Protein: CASNNPGRGRETQYF.

The chain employs TRBV15 and TRBJ1-2, with D unclear. Trimming left V 3 bases short and J 4 bases short, with 6 bases between. The CDR3 sequence is 12 residues long. Germline V gene lookup returns CDR1 LNHNV and CDR2 YYDKDF (reference sequence). The CDR3 sequence: CATSRYTYGYTF. The CDR3 DNA sequence: TGTGCCACCAGCAGGTATACCTATGGCTACACCTTC.

This clonotype was observed a single time. V and J are TRBV6-1 and TRBJ1-2; possible D gene TRBD1, 5 bases. CDR1 MNHNS and CDR2 SASEGT come from the germline V gene. The CDR3 is 16 residues long. Between the trimmed V and J ends, which lost 10 bases and 1 base, there was a span of 22 bases. CDR3 in DNA: TGTGCCACGACGATCGCCCGAGGGGTTGGTAACTATGGCTACACCTTC. Translating gives CATTIARGVGNYGYTF.

This clonotype was detected only a few times. The gene calls are TRBV28 and TRBJ1-2, with 9 bases that match TRBD1. In germline, CDR1 is MDHEN, CDR2 SYDVKM. The ends lost 4 bases at V and 7 bases at J; junction bases unmatched: 10. The CDR3 contains 15 residues. The CDR3 region is CASSYGTGLLVGYTF. CDR3 sequence (DNA): TGTGCCAGCAGTTATGGGACAGGGTTATTAGTTGGCTACACCTTC.